Listed here are 30 T cell receptor beta chains from one sample, sequenced in a study of early T cells in non-severe SARS-CoV-2 infection. TCRdb recomputed calls from the 5' RACE reads with MiXCR, one row per CDR3 protein. The sample yields tens of thousands of distinct CDR3 sequences, 12% seen once. Sequenced: whole blood. The receptors stem from an adult who was a healthcare worker with PCR-confirmed SARS-CoV-2 infection or an uninfected control (not recorded which).

The table lists this clonotype with many counts. CDR3 protein: CASRLDRYNEQFF. The CDR3 DNA follows: TGTGCCAGCAGGCTAGACAGATACAATGAGCAGTTCTTC. The rearrangement links TRBV6-5 to TRBJ2-1; TRBD1 might be the D (5 bases). Germline loops: CDR1 MNHEY, CDR2 SVGAGI. Trimming took off 6 bases at V and 4 bases at J, with 10 bases between the two ends. The CDR3 loop spans 13 amino acids.

The J gene is TRBJ2-4, the V gene TRBV6-5; 9 bases map to TRBD1. The CDR3 covers 15 residues. CDR1 MNHEY and CDR2 SVGAGI come from the germline V gene. V gave up 6 bases and J gave up 1 base; unmatched junction bases: 4. Written as DNA, the CDR3 is TGTGCCAGCAGGGGACAGGGCAAGGCCAAAAACATTCAGTACTTC. Protein sequence: CASRGQGKAKNIQYF.

Ten or more counts support this clonotype. This CDR3 is CASSLLAGGTGELFF. As DNA, the CDR3 is TGTGCCAGCAGCCTACTAGCGGGGGGAACCGGGGAGCTGTTTTTT. The gene calls are TRBV11-2 and TRBJ2-2, with 12 bases lining up with TRBD2. Germline trimming cut 5 bases from V and 5 bases from J; bases unmatched to any gene: 3. The germline gives CDR1 SGHAT, CDR2 FQNNGV. The CDR3 runs 15 residues.

This clonotype was counted at least ten times. The genes are TRBV14 and TRBJ2-2; D gene unclear. CDR1 SGHDN and CDR2 FVKESK come from the germline V gene. The CDR3 sequence is 18 residues long. Trimming stripped 0 bases from V and 2 bases from J, with 16 bases between. In DNA, the CDR3 is TGTGCCAGCAGCCAAGACCGTGGCTACTTTTCCAACACCGGGGAGCTGTTTTTT. Amino acids: CASSQDRGYFSNTGELFF.

This clonotype was observed many times. The J gene is TRBJ1-6, the V gene TRBV12-3 or TRBV12-4, with D uncertain. Trimming removed 3 bases from V and 14 bases from J, with 11 bases in between. The CDR3 runs to 12 residues. The CDR3 nucleotides read TGTGCCAGCAGTTTGGGCGGCTATTCCCTCCACTTT. Translated: CASSLGGYSLHF.

This clonotype has just one count. At one end, the junction sequence differs from germline, possibly due to a read error. The chain links TRBV7-7 to TRBJ2-2, with D unclear. Per germline, CDR1 SSHAT and CDR2 FNYEAQ (reference sequence). The CDR3 covers 15 residues. CDR3 in DNA: TGTGCTAGCAGCTTAGACCCTGCCAACACCGGGGAGCTGTTTTTT. It yields the protein CASSLDPANTGELFF.

This clonotype was seen a few times. Here the CDR3 omits its conserved ending phenylalanine or tryptophan, so a read error is the likely source. The chain uses TRBV7-3 and TRBJ2-3; D possibly corresponds to TRBD2 (6 bases). CDR1 SGHTA and CDR2 FQGTGA come from the germline V gene. With 3 bases removed from V and 7 bases from J, the gap between germline ends came to 11 bases. CDR3 length equals 13 residues. The CDR3: CASSFGGGNTQYL. CDR3 DNA: TGTGCCAGCAGCTTCGGGGGAGGAAATACGCAGTATCTT.

J is TRBJ1-5 and V is TRBV6-1; 7 nucleotides agree with TRBD1. There are 16 residues in the CDR3. Losses at the gene ends were 5 bases for V and 0 bases for J; bases not matched to a gene: 7. Germline CDR1 is MNHNS and CDR2 is SASEGT. CDR3: CASSRGTANSNQPQHF. CDR3 sequence (DNA): TGTGCCAGCAGTAGAGGGACAGCTAATAGCAATCAGCCCCAGCATTTT.

This CDR3 is CASSRRVTGSTDTQYF. CDR3 DNA sequence: TGTGCCAGCAGCCGGCGGGTAACGGGTAGCACAGATACGCAGTATTTT. The gene calls are TRBV5-6 and TRBJ2-3, with a weak D call TRBD2 (5 bases). CDR1 SGHDT and CDR2 YYEEEE come from the germline V gene. V was shortened by 4 bases and J by 0 bases, with 15 bases between the two germline ends. The CDR3 loop spans 16 amino acids.

This clonotype occurred many times. The rearrangement joins TRBV2 to TRBJ1-4; D call uncertain. The CDR3 length is 14 residues. Per germline, CDR1 SNHLY and CDR2 FYNNEI. The V and J ends lost 7 bases and 4 bases respectively, with 13 bases between them. CDR3 sequence reads: CASTSQVYNEKLFF. Written as DNA, the CDR3 is TGTGCCAGCACGAGCCAAGTTTATAATGAAAAACTGTTTTTT. Combining the CDR3 with reference TRBV2 and TRBJ1-4 gives the whole variable domain EPEVTQTPSHQVTQMGQEVILRCVPISNHLYFYWYRQILGQKVEFLVSFYNNEISEKSEIFDDQFSVERPDGSNFTLKIRSTKLEDSAMYFCASTSQVYNEKLFFGSGTQLSVL.

This clonotype was counted many times. The CDR3 loop reads CASTPSTSGPYEQYF. The CDR3, as DNA: TGTGCCAGCACCCCCTCGACTAGCGGACCCTACGAGCAGTACTTC. The chain employs TRBV28 and TRBJ2-7; 9 bases map to TRBD2. Losses at the gene ends were 7 bases for V and 2 bases for J; bases not matched to a gene: 9. CDR1 and CDR2 from the germline V gene are MDHEN and SYDVKM. This CDR3 comprises 15 residues.

The chain carries TRBV20-1 and TRBJ2-1; 10 nucleotides line up with TRBD2. The CDR3 is 17 amino acids. After removal of 2 bases from V and 0 bases from J, the junction contained 7 bases not matched to a gene. CDR1 DFQATT and CDR2 SNEGSKA come from the germline V gene (reference sequence). CDR3 bases: TGCAGTGCTAGAAGGACTAGCGGTCTTCTCTCCTACAATGAGCAGTTCTTC. It codes for CSARRTSGLLSYNEQFF.

This clonotype occurred a few times. The chain has TRBV24-1 and TRBJ2-4, with 8 bases that match TRBD1. In germline, CDR1 is KGHDR, CDR2 SFDVKD. V dropped 6 bases and J dropped 3; count of bases not matched to a gene: 6. The CDR3 covers 15 residues. The CDR3 spells CATSRTGRGKNIQYF. In nucleotides, the CDR3 is TGTGCCACCAGTAGGACAGGGCGGGGCAAAAACATTCAGTACTTC.

This clonotype was seen a handful of times. The CDR3 is CASSPGSGTEAFF. The CDR3 DNA is TGTGCCAGCTCACCGGGGTCGGGCACTGAAGCTTTCTTT. The rearrangement uses TRBV18 and TRBJ1-1; D ambiguous. Trimming took 3 bases from V and 4 from J, leaving 9 bases between them. CDR3 length equals 13 residues. CDR1 is KGHSH and CDR2 is LQKENI in the germline V gene.

This clonotype was picked up many times. This chain links TRBV29-1 with TRBJ2-7; 11 nucleotides line up with TRBD1. The germline V gene has CDR1 SQVTM and CDR2 ANQGSEA. The CDR3 is made up of 14 amino acids. V dropped 3 bases and J dropped 0; count of bases not matched to a gene: 1. CDR3 protein: CSVEGQGGSYEQYF. The CDR3, as DNA: TGCAGCGTTGAGGGACAGGGGGGCTCCTACGAGCAGTACTTC.

The J gene is TRBJ1-5, the V gene TRBV18; a possible D gene is TRBD1 (5 bases). This CDR3 region has 11 residues. Germline loops: CDR1 KGHSH, CDR2 LQKENI. V gave up 8 bases and J gave up 4 bases, with 6 bases separating them. Here the CDR3 DNA reads TGTGCCAGCGGGGGGAATCAGCCCCAGCATTTT. Protein product: CASGGNQPQHF. Using reference TRBV18 and TRBJ1-5 for the parts outside the CDR3, the full variable domain is NAGVMQNPRHLVRRRGQEARLRCSPMKGHSHVYWYRQLPEEGLKFMVYLQKENIIDESGMPKERFSAEFPKEGPSILRIQQVVRGDSAAYFCASGGNQPQHFGDGTRLSIL.

Comment on this clonotype: Germline is not matched at one junction end, which may reflect a read error. The chain carries TRBV12-3 or TRBV12-4 and TRBJ1-1, with D hard to call. The CDR3 consists of 13 residues. The CDR3 DNA follows: TGTGCCAGCAGTTTTGGGGAGAACACTAAAGCTTTCTTT. It yields the protein CASSFGENTKAFF.

This clonotype has only a few counts. V is TRBV7-9 and J is TRBJ1-2; 7 bases line up with TRBD1. The germline CDR1 and CDR2 sequences are SEHNR and FQNEAQ (reference sequence). The CDR3 has 14 residues. The trim removed 6 bases at V and 8 bases at J, leaving 12 bases unmatched. The CDR3 region has the DNA TGTGCCAGCAGTTCAGTAGGGGGCGCAGAGGGCTACACCTTC. This translates into CASSSVGGAEGYTF. The full variable domain, rest sourced from reference TRBV7-9 and TRBJ1-2, is DTGVSQNPRHKITKRGQNVTFRCDPISEHNRLYWYRQTLGQGPEFLTYFQNEAQLEKSRLLSDRFSAERPKGSFSTLEIQRTEQGDSAMYLCASSSVGGAEGYTFGSGTRLTVV.

The genes are TRBV6-1 and TRBJ2-7; 9 nucleotides match TRBD2. V was pared by 2 bases and J by 2 bases, with 1 base of the junction left unmatched. CDR3 size: 14 residues. Germline values: CDR1 MNHNS, CDR2 SASEGT. The CDR3 coding sequence is TGTGCCAGCAGTGAACTAGCGGGAACCTACGAGCAGTACTTC. Translating gives CASSELAGTYEQYF.

Only a few counts were recorded for this clonotype. This chain links TRBV9 with TRBJ2-3; 8 nucleotides line up with TRBD2. This CDR3 spans 17 amino acids. Germline CDR1 reads SGDLS; CDR2 reads YYNGEE. The junction had 7 bases not matched to a gene; V was cut back by 0 bases and J by 1 base. The CDR3 DNA reads TGTGCCAGCAGCGTAGAGGGTAGCGGGGCAGGCACAGATACGCAGTATTTT. As protein: CASSVEGSGAGTDTQYF. Looking up the rest from reference TRBV9 and TRBJ2-3 gives the full variable domain: DSGVTQTPKHLITATGQRVTLRCSPRSGDLSVYWYQQSLDQGLQFLIQYYNGEERAKGNILERFSAQQFPDLHSELNLSSLELGDSALYFCASSVEGSGAGTDTQYFGPGTRLTVL.

This clonotype was observed a few times. The chain couples TRBV19 to TRBJ1-5; weak D call: TRBD1 (6 bases). The CDR3 runs 13 residues. CDR1 and CDR2 from the germline V gene are LNHDA and SQIVND (reference sequence). The V end was cut by 7 bases, the J end by 6 bases, with 13 bases between. For the CDR3, the DNA is TGTGCCAGTAAGACAGGAAGAGGTCAGCCCCAGCATTTT. Protein product: CASKTGRGQPQHF.

This clonotype was counted ten times or more. This CDR3 reads CASSLSRVNGYTF. The CDR3 DNA sequence: TGTGCCAGCAGCTTATCCAGGGTGAATGGCTACACCTTC. The rearrangement joins TRBV7-9 to TRBJ1-2; TRBD1 might be the D (5 bases). Trimming left V 2 bases short and J 6 bases short, with 10 bases between. This CDR3 is 13 amino acids long. Germline-derived CDR1 and CDR2 are SEHNR and FQNEAQ (reference sequence).

The genes are TRBV9 and TRBJ2-3; 8 nucleotides align to TRBD2. CDR1 SGDLS and CDR2 YYNGEE come from the germline V gene. The CDR3 covers 17 residues. Trimming took 5 bases from V and 4 from J; bases not matched to a gene: 15. The CDR3 bases are TGTGCCAGCAGTTCCGACTCCGGGACTAGACTAGCAGATACGCAGTATTTT. Translated, it gives CASSSDSGTRLADTQYF.

This clonotype showed up just a few times. The chain couples TRBV7-9 to TRBJ1-2, with D unresolved. V dropped 5 bases and J dropped 8 bases, with 15 bases sitting between them. Per germline, CDR1 SEHNR and CDR2 FQNEAQ (reference sequence). CDR3 size: 13 residues. In DNA form, the CDR3 reads TGTGCCAGCAGCCCACCAGACATATGGGGCTACACCTTC. It codes for CASSPPDIWGYTF.

This clonotype was seen only a few times. The chain couples TRBV3-1 to TRBJ1-1; D not resolved. The CDR3 is 15 residues long. Germline loops: CDR1 LGHDT, CDR2 YNNKEL (reference sequence). V lost 7 bases and J 1 base, leaving 16 bases between the germline ends. The CDR3: CASTDTGLSNTEAFF. The CDR3 DNA reads as TGTGCCAGCACCGACACTGGGCTTTCGAACACTGAAGCTTTCTTT.

The J gene is TRBJ2-2, the V gene TRBV20-1; D possibly corresponds to TRBD2 (6 bases). This CDR3 has 14 amino acids. Trimming shortened V by 0 bases and J by 5 bases, and 10 bases separated the two germline ends. Germline V gene lookup returns CDR1 DFQATT and CDR2 SNEGSKA (reference sequence). The CDR3 DNA reads TGCAGTGCTAGAGAAGGCGGGACGACCGGGGAGCTGTTTTTT. It specifies CSAREGGTTGELFF.

The V and J genes are TRBV29-1 and TRBJ1-5; perhaps TRBD1 as D (5 bases). This CDR3 comprises 14 residues. V was shortened by 7 bases and J by 4 bases, with 17 bases between the two germline ends. Germline V gives CDR1 SQVTM, CDR2 ANQGSEA. CDR3 protein: CSAATVHGNQPQHF. CDR3 DNA: TGCAGCGCCGCGACAGTTCACGGGAATCAGCCCCAGCATTTT.

This chain connects TRBV6-5 to TRBJ2-7; 7 bases line up with TRBD1. This CDR3 is 13 amino acids long. Germline V gene lookup returns CDR1 MNHEY and CDR2 SVGAGI. V was clipped by 5 bases and J by 3 bases; unmatched bases: 4. Here the CDR3 reads CASSPTGVYEQYF. For the CDR3, the DNA is TGTGCCAGCAGTCCAACAGGGGTCTACGAGCAGTACTTC.

This clonotype was seen only a few times. Written as DNA, the CDR3 is TGTGCCAGCTCACTGGGACAGGGGGATGGCGGCTACACCTTC. Protein product: CASSLGQGDGGYTF. The chain has TRBV18 and TRBJ1-2, with 11 bases matching TRBD1. V lost 4 bases to trimming and J lost 8 bases; unmatched junction nucleotides: 6. This CDR3 region has 14 residues. The germline CDR1 and CDR2 sequences are KGHSH and LQKENI.

This clonotype came up many times. The chain links TRBV18 to TRBJ1-5; 10 positions agree with TRBD1. Trimming removed 5 bases from V and 2 bases from J; junction bases left unmatched: 3. The CDR3 sequence is 15 residues long. Germline CDR1 KGHSH, CDR2 LQKENI. CDR3 region: CASSTGTGGNQPQHF. Written as DNA, the CDR3 is TGTGCCAGCTCAACTGGGACAGGGGGCAATCAGCCCCAGCATTTT.